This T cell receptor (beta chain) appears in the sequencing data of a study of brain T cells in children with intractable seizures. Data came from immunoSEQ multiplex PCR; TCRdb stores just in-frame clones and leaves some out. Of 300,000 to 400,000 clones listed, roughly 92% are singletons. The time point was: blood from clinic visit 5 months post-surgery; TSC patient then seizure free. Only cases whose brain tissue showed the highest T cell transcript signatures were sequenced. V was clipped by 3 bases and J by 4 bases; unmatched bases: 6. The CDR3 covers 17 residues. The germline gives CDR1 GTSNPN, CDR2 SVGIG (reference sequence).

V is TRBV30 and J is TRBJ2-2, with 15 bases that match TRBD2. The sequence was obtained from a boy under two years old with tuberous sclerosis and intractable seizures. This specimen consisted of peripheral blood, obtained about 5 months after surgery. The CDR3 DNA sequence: TGTGCCTGGAGCGGACTAGCGGGGGGGCTCATCACCGGGGAGCTGTTTTTT. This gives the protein CAWSGLAGGLITGELFF.